This TCR beta chain stems from a study of blood T cell repertoires in COVID-19. Study in general: Some COVID-19 samples were acute and others convalescent; all came from the United States, Italy and Spain.

The assay was immunoSEQ multiplex PCR, and TCRdb's table has in-frame clones only and misses some. Counted here are 470,000 or so clones, 80% to 90% occurring once; the ten biggest clones make up 4% to 5.5%. Concerning this clone itself: The germline gene is not matched at one end of the junction; a read error may be the cause.

In germline, CDR1 is MNHEY, CDR2 SMNVEV (reference sequence). The CDR3 contains 12 residues. This chain joins TRBV27 and TRBJ1-6; tentative D call: TRBD1 (6 bases). This clonotype originated in a woman in her 30s with acute or convalescent COVID-19. Sample: peripheral blood. The CDR3 coding sequence is TGTGCCAGCAGTTTTGGGGGACAAGACCTTATTTTT. Residues: CASSFGGQDLIF.